The following is a T cell receptor beta chain sequence with its context. The antigen is unknown. Use of 60 Vbeta and 13 Jbeta primers characterized the PCR. In the original processing: In a later analysis, of around 80 million unique beta chains, roughly 9.9 million appeared in at least two donors. The assay was immunoSEQ multiplex PCR, and TCRdb's table has in-frame clones only and misses some. D and trimming come from the DNA, and the V and J calls and clone size come from that table. The data contain roughly 290,000 clones, 75% to 90% of them singletons. The data originate from a study of cytomegalovirus exposure and HLA in healthy donors. Study observations and caveats: Some highly shared sequence variants likely arose as a pipeline artifact. Looking again later, the authors saw that most CMV-associated TCR beta chains seemed HLA-restricted.

CDR1 is SGHAT and CDR2 is FQDESV in the germline V gene (reference sequence). The CDR3 sequence is 14 residues long. Trimming at V came to 5 bases and at J to 6 bases, leaving 8 bases not matched to a gene. J is TRBJ2-7 and V is TRBV11-1; 9 bases agree with TRBD1. The receptor was isolated from a girl aged 2 to 10 in good health and CMV-seronegative. The sample consisted of PBMCs. CDR3 sequence: CASSPRDRDVEQYF. CDR3 sequence (DNA): TGTGCCAGCAGCCCCAGGGACAGGGATGTCGAGCAGTACTTC.